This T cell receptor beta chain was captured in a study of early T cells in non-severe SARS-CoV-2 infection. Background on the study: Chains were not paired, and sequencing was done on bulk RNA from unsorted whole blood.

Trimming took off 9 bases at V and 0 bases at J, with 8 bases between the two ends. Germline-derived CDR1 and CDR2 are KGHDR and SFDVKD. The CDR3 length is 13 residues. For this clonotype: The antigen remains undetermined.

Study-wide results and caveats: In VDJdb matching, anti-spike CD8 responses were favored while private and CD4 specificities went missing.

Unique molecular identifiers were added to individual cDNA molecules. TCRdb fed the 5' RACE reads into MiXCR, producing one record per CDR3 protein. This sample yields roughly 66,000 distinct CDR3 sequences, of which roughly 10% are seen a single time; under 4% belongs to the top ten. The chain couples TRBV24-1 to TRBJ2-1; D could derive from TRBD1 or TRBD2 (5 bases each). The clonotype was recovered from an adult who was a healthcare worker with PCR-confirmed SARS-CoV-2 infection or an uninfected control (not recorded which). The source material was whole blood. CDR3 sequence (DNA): TGTGCCACCGCAGGGAGCTCCTACAATGAGCAGTTCTTC. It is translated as CATAGSSYNEQFF.